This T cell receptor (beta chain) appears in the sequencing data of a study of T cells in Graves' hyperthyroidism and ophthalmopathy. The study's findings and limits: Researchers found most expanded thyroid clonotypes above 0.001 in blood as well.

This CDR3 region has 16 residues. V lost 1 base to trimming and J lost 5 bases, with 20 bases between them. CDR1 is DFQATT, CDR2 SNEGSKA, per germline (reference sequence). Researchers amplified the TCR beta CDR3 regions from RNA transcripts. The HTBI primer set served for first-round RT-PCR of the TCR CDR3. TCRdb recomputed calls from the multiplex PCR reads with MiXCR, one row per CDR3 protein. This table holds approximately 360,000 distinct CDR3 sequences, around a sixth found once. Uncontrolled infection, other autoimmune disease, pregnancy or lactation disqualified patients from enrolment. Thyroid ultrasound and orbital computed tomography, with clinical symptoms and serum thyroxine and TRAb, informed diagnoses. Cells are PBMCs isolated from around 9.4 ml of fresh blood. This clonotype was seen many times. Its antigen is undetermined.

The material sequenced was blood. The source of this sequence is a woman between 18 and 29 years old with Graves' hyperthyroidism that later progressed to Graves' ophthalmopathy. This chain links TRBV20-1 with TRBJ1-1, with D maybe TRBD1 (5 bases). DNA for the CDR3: TGCAGTGCTAGAGCGGTTGGCAGGGAGATTTTGACTGAAGCTTTCTTT. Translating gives CSARAVGREILTEAFF.